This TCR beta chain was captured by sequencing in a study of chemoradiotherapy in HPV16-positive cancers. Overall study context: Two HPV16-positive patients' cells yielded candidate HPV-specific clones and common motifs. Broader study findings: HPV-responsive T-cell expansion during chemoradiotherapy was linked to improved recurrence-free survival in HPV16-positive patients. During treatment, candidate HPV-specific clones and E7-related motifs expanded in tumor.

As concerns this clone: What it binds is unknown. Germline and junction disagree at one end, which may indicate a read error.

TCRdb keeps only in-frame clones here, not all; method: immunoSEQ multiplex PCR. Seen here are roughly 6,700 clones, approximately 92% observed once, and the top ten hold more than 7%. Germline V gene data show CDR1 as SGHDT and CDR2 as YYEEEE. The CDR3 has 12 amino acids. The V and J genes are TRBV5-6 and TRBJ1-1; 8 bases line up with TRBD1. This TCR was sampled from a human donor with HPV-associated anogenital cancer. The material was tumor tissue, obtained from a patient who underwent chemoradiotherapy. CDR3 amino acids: CASSLLRQGILF. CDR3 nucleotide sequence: TGTGCCAGCAGCTTGCTTAGACAGGGGATCCTTTTT.